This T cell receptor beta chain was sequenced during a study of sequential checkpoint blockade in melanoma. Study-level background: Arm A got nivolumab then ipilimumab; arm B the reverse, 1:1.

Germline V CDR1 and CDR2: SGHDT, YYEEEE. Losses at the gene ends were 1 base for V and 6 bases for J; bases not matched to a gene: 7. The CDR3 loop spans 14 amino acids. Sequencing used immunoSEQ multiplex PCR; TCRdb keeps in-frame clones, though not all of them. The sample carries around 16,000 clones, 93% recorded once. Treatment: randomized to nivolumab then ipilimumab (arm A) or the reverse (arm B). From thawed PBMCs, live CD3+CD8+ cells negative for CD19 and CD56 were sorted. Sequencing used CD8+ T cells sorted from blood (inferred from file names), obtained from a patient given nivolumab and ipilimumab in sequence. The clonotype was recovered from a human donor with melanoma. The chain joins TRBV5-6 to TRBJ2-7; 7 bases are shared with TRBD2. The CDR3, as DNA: TGTGCCAGCAGCTTGCCGGGAGGCCTGGTCGAGCAGTACTTC. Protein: CASSLPGGLVEQYF.